This passage covers 22 T cell receptor beta chains from one sample sequenced in a study of breast tumors, draining lymph nodes, adjacent tissues (TCRdb year 2016). The axillary draining lymph nodes of breast cancer patients were the source of the lymph node samples. The library was produced with multiplex PCR. Sequenced using an Illumina HiSeq 2000. TCRdb redid the processing of the public reads, applying fastp at Q25 and MiXCR, and retained in-frame beta chains. A single entry per CDR3 protein holds the most common genes and DNA from its merged rows. This sample is represented by approximately 130,000 distinct CDR3 sequences; 21% of them were singletons. The ten largest clones capture about 2.2% of the sample. The sample was axillary lymph node tissue. The receptors shown here come from a female donor with breast cancer. Some clones in this sample may be carry-over from other donors' samples.

This clonotype was found many times. The rearrangement uses TRBV5-1 and TRBJ2-1; TRBD1 matches at 8 bases. The CDR3 is made up of 16 amino acids. Per the germline V gene, CDR1 is SGHRS and CDR2 is YFSETQ. The V gene end was trimmed by 4 bases and the J gene end by 0 bases; junction bases not matched to a gene: 6. CDR3 region: CASSTPTGGSYNEQFF. The CDR3 DNA follows: TGCGCCAGCAGCACTCCTACAGGGGGCTCCTACAATGAGCAGTTCTTC.

This clonotype has at least ten counts. The chain carries TRBV6-2 or TRBV6-3 and TRBJ1-4; 8 bases are shared with TRBD1. CDR1 and CDR2 from the germline V gene are MNHEY and SVGEGT. There are 11 residues in the CDR3. Losses at the gene ends were 5 bases for V and 13 bases for J; bases not matched to a gene: 3. CDR3 nucleotide sequence: TGTGCCAGCAGTACCGGGACAGGACTGTTTTTT. Residues: CASSTGTGLFF.

This clonotype was detected many times. This chain uses TRBV10-3 with TRBJ2-1, with D possibly being TRBD1 or TRBD2 (5 bases each). V was shortened by 6 bases and J by 10 bases, with 22 bases between the two germline ends. This CDR3 has 15 amino acids. The germline gives CDR1 ENHRY, CDR2 SYGVKD. This CDR3 reads CAISAPGPTKVEQFF. As DNA, the CDR3 is TGTGCCATCAGCGCACCGGGACCAACGAAAGTGGAGCAGTTCTTC.

This clonotype was seen at least ten times. The chain links TRBV20-1 to TRBJ1-2, with D unresolved. The ends were cut back, 0 bases at V and 4 bases at J, with 15 bases in the middle. This CDR3 spans 15 amino acids. CDR1 is DFQATT, CDR2 SNEGSKA, per germline (reference sequence). The CDR3 protein is CSARDLTLSAYGYTF. DNA for the CDR3: TGCAGTGCTAGAGATCTTACATTGTCCGCCTATGGCTACACCTTC.

The chain uses TRBV3-1 and TRBJ2-3; D is perhaps TRBD1 (6 bases). V lost 0 bases to trimming and J lost 10 bases, with 11 bases between them. Germline values: CDR1 LGHDT, CDR2 YNNKEL (reference sequence). The CDR3 totals 13 residues. The CDR3 region is CASSQDPTGPQYF. In DNA form, the CDR3 reads TGTGCCAGCAGCCAAGACCCGACAGGACCGCAGTATTTT.

Comments on this clonotype: The junction does not match germline at one end; this may be a read error. Here the CDR3 reads CTSRLTLYNEQFF. CDR3 bases: TGTACCAGCAGACTGACACTCTACAATGAGCAGTTCTTC. The chain couples TRBV12-3 or TRBV12-4 to TRBJ2-1; D is uncertain. The CDR3 covers 13 residues.

This clonotype was recorded at least ten times. V and J are TRBV4-2 and TRBJ2-1; 14 positions agree with TRBD2. With V trimmed by 4 bases and J by 8 bases, 7 bases remained unmatched. The CDR3 spans 16 residues. Germline V gives CDR1 LGHNA, CDR2 YNFKEQ. CDR3: CASSRLAGGRYDEQFF. In nucleotides, the CDR3 is TGTGCCAGCAGCCGACTAGCGGGAGGGAGGTACGATGAGCAGTTCTTC.

CDR3 sequence reads: CASSPGQGASPLHF. The CDR3, as DNA: TGTGCCAGCAGCCCCGGACAGGGAGCTTCACCCCTCCACTTT. J is TRBJ1-6 and V is TRBV9; 8 bases agree with TRBD1. Looked up from germline, CDR1 is SGDLS and CDR2 is YYNGEE. The CDR3 is made up of 14 amino acids. V was clipped by 4 bases and J by 9 bases; unmatched bases: 6.

This clonotype has ten or more counts. The chain uses TRBV11-2 and TRBJ1-5; D gene unclear. Germline V gives CDR1 SGHAT, CDR2 FQNNGV. The V and J ends lost 2 bases and 1 base respectively, with 9 bases between them. The CDR3 runs to 15 residues. CDR3 amino acids: CASSLSDGSNQPQHF. In nucleotides, the CDR3 is TGTGCCAGCAGCTTATCCGACGGGAGCAATCAGCCCCAGCATTTT.

There are many counts of this clonotype. The V and J genes are TRBV29-1 and TRBJ2-1, with 10 positions matching TRBD2. Looked up from germline, CDR1 is SQVTM and CDR2 is ANQGSEA. V lost 7 bases to trimming and J lost 8 bases; unmatched junction nucleotides: 11. The CDR3 runs to 14 residues. CDR3 in DNA: TGCAGCGCCGTAGGGACTAGCGTTTCCCATGAGCAGTTCTTC. Amino acids: CSAVGTSVSHEQFF.

This clonotype was counted ten times or more. The chain carries TRBV24-1 and TRBJ2-2; 12 nucleotides match TRBD2. Germline V gene sequence: CDR1 KGHDR, CDR2 SFDVKD. This CDR3 region has 16 residues. V shed 4 bases and J 5 bases; nucleotides not matched to a gene: 4. CDR3: CATSERTSGTTGELFF. For the CDR3, the DNA is TGTGCCACCAGTGAACGGACTAGCGGGACAACCGGGGAGCTGTTTTTT.

At least ten counts were recorded for this clonotype. The genes are TRBV5-1 and TRBJ1-2; 9 nucleotides agree with TRBD1. Germline V gene lookup returns CDR1 SGHRS and CDR2 YFSETQ. The CDR3 runs 14 residues. Trimming removed 4 bases from V and 4 bases from J; junction bases left unmatched: 5. In DNA form, the CDR3 reads TGCGCCAGCAGCACTGGGACAGGGAGCTATGGCTACACCTTC. Translated: CASSTGTGSYGYTF.

This clonotype appeared many times. The V gene is TRBV6-5, the J gene TRBJ2-7, with D perhaps TRBD2 (5 bases). There are 14 residues in the CDR3. Germline CDR1 MNHEY, CDR2 SVGAGI. The V end lost 5 bases, the J end lost 3 bases, and 14 bases lay between the germline ends. The CDR3 is CASSRLLEVYEQYF. DNA of the CDR3: TGTGCCAGCAGTCGTCTGTTGGAGGTCTACGAGCAGTACTTC.

This clonotype was seen at least ten times. The chain uses TRBV15 and TRBJ2-5; possibly TRBD1 for D (6 bases). The CDR3 loop spans 16 amino acids. The germline V and J ends were trimmed by 1 base and 2 bases, with 14 bases remaining between them. CDR1 and CDR2 (germline): LNHNV, YYDKDF (reference sequence). The CDR3 here is CATSRAPGDIQETQYF. The CDR3 DNA reads as TGTGCCACCAGCAGAGCCCCAGGGGACATACAAGAGACCCAGTACTTC.

This clonotype was counted at least ten times. The chain carries TRBV7-3 and TRBJ1-6; D possibly corresponds to TRBD1 (6 bases). Deletions cut 6 bases from V and 8 bases from J, with 14 bases between. Germline CDR1 is SGHTA and CDR2 is FQGTGA. This CDR3 is built from 14 residues. The CDR3 coding sequence is TGTGCCAGCAGTGACGCAGGGGTTTATTCACCCCTCCACTTT. As protein: CASSDAGVYSPLHF.

The genes are TRBV28 and TRBJ2-3, with 15 bases matching TRBD2. Germline lookup yields CDR1 MDHEN and CDR2 SYDVKM. V lost 6 bases to trimming and J lost 5 bases; unmatched junction nucleotides: 6. This CDR3 spans 16 amino acids. DNA for the CDR3: TGTGCCAGCAGGCCCGGACTAGCGGGAGGGCTAGATACGCAGTATTTT. Residues: CASRPGLAGGLDTQYF.

Only a few counts were recorded for this clonotype. The chain is built from TRBV27 and TRBJ2-7; D is tentatively TRBD1 or TRBD2 (7 bases each). Germline V gene lookup returns CDR1 MNHEY and CDR2 SMNVEV (reference sequence). V gave up 4 bases and J gave up 5 bases, with 18 bases separating them. This CDR3 comprises 15 residues. The CDR3 coding sequence is TGTGCCAGCAGTTCCCCAAACAGGGGAGGGAACGAGCAGTACTTC. Translation gives CASSSPNRGGNEQYF.

The chain joins TRBV18 to TRBJ2-6; 9 bases fit TRBD1. CDR1 is KGHSH, CDR2 LQKENI, per germline. This CDR3 has 18 residues. V lost 6 bases, J lost 1 base, and 10 bases stayed unmatched. CDR3 in amino acids: CASSVGGTGLSGANVLTF. The DNA for the CDR3 is TGTGCCAGCTCCGTCGGGGGGACAGGGTTATCTGGGGCCAACGTCCTGACTTTC.

In its sample, this clonotype was seen many times. The V call is TRBV12-3 or TRBV12-4, the J call TRBJ2-3; tentatively, D is TRBD1 (6 bases). Deletions cut 6 bases from V and 8 bases from J, with 21 bases between. The CDR3 spans 15 residues. CDR3 coding DNA: TGTGCCAGCAGCCAAGGGACACCCCCGGGCGGTACGCAGTATTTT. This sequence encodes CASSQGTPPGGTQYF.

This clonotype was counted at least ten times. The chain joins TRBV15 to TRBJ1-6; the D is unclear. Germline V gene sequence: CDR1 LNHNV, CDR2 YYDKDF (reference sequence). The V end was cut by 4 bases, the J end by 0 bases, with 13 bases between. The CDR3 is 17 residues long. CDR3 nucleotides: TGTGCCACCAGCACCCCTCAGGACGGCTCCTATAATTCACCCCTCCACTTT. This sequence encodes CATSTPQDGSYNSPLHF.

This clonotype was observed at least ten times. V gene TRBV30 combines with J gene TRBJ2-3; no clear D. This CDR3 region has 13 residues. Deletions cut 4 bases from V and 4 bases from J, with 12 bases between. Looked up from germline, CDR1 is GTSNPN and CDR2 is SVGIG (reference sequence). The CDR3 spells CAWTFNMADTQYF. CDR3 sequence (DNA): TGTGCCTGGACGTTCAATATGGCAGATACGCAGTATTTT.

This clonotype was seen repeatedly, ten times or more. The chain uses TRBV11-2 and TRBJ2-1, with D perhaps TRBD2 (6 bases). Germline values: CDR1 SGHAT, CDR2 FQNNGV. The CDR3 has 16 amino acids. V was cut by 1 base and J by 7 bases, with 17 bases left in between. In DNA form, the CDR3 reads TGTGCCAGCAGCTTAGGACCGGGAGAGCCAGGGAATGAGCAGTTCTTC. It specifies CASSLGPGEPGNEQFF. Drawing the rest from reference TRBV11-2 and TRBJ2-1, the complete variable domain is EAGVAQSPRYKIIEKRQSVAFWCNPISGHATLYWYQQILGQGPKLLIQFQNNGVVDDSQLPKDRFSAERLKGVDSTLKIQPAKLEDSAVYLCASSLGPGEPGNEQFFGPGTRLTVL.